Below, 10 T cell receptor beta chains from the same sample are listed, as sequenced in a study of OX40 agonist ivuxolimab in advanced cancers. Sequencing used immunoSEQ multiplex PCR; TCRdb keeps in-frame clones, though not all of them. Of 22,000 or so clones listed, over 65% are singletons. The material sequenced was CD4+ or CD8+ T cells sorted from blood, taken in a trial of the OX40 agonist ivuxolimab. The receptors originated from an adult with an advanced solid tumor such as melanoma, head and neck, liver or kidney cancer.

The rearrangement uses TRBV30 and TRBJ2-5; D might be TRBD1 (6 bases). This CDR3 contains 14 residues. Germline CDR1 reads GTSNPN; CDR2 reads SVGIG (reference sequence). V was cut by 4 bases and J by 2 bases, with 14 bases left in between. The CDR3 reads CAWNVPGQQETQYF. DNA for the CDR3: TGTGCCTGGAACGTACCCGGACAGCAAGAGACCCAGTACTTC.

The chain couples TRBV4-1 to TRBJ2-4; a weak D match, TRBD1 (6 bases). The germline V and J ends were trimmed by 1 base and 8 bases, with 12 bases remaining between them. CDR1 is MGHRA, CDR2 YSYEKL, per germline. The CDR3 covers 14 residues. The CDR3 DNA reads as TGCGCCAGCAGCCAAGTACCAGGGGTCCACATTCAGTACTTC. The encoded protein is CASSQVPGVHIQYF.

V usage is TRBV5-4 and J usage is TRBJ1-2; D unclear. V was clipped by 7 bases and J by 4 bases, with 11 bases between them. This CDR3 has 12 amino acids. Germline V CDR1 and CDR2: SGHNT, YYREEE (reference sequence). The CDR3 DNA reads TGTGCCAGCTCGGAAGATCCCTATGGCTACACCTTC. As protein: CASSEDPYGYTF.

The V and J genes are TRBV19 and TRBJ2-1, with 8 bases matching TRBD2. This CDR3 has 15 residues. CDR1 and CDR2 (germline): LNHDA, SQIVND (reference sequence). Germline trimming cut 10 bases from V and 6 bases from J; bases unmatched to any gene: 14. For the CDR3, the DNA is TGTGCCACCGAGGCCCCGGGACTAGGTTCCAATGAGCAGTTCTTC. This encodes CATEAPGLGSNEQFF.

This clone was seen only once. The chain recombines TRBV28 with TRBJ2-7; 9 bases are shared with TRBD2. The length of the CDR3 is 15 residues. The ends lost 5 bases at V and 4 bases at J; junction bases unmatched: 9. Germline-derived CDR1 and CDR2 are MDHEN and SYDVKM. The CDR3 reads CASSPIAGEGYEQYF. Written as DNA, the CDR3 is TGTGCCAGCAGTCCGATAGCGGGAGAGGGGTACGAGCAGTACTTC.

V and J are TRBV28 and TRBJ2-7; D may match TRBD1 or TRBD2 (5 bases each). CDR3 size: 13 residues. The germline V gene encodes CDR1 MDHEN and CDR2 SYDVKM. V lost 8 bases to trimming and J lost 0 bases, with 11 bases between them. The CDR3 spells CASRPGTSYEQYF. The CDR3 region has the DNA TGTGCCAGCCGCCCCGGGACCTCCTACGAGCAGTACTTC.

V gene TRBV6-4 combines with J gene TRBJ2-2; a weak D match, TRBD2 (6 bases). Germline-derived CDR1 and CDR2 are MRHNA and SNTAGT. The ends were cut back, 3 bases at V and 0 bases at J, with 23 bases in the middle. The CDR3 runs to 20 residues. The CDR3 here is CASSDPRDSGGGSNTGELFF. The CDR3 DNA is TGTGCCAGCAGTGATCCCAGGGACTCCGGGGGTGGCTCGAACACCGGGGAGCTGTTTTTT.

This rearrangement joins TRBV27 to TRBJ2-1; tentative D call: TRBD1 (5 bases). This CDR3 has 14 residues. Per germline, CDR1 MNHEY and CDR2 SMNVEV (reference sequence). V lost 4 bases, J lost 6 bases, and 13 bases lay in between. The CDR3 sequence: CASSSRVLGNEQFF. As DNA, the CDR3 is TGTGCCAGCAGTTCCAGGGTGTTGGGCAATGAGCAGTTCTTC.

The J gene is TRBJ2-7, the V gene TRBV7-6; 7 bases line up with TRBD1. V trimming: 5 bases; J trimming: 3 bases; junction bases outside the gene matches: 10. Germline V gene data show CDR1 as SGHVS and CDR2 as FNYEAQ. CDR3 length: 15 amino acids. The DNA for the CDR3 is TGTGCCAGCAGCGACCAAACAGGGGTGCACTACGAGCAGTACTTC. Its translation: CASSDQTGVHYEQYF.

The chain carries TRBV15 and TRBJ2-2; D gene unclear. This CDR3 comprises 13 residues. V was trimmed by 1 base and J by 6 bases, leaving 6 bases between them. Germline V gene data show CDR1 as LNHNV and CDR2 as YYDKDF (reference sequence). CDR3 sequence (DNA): TGTGCCACCAGCAGAGTGCTCGCCGGGGAGCTGTTTTTT. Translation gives CATSRVLAGELFF. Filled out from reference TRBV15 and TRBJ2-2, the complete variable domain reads DAMVIQNPRYQVTQFGKPVTLSCSQTLNHNVMYWYQQKSSQAPKLLFHYYDKDFNNEADTPDNFQSRRPNTSFCFLDIRSPGLGDTAMYLCATSRVLAGELFFGEGSRLTVL.